This T cell receptor (beta chain) was captured in a study of Graves' ophthalmopathy and Graves' hyperthyroidism. Broader study findings: Detection in blood was also observed for most expanded thyroid clonotypes above 0.001 frequency.

RNA transcripts yielded amplified TCR beta CDR3 regions. First-round RT-PCR employed HTBI primers, with a second-round multiplex PCR after it. TCRdb used MiXCR to reprocess the multiplex PCR reads, holding one entry per CDR3 protein. The data show about 370,000 distinct CDR3 sequences, 18% seen once. Germline CDR1 is MDHEN and CDR2 is SYDVKM. The CDR3 loop spans 14 amino acids. V lost 1 base and J lost 1, with 7 bases in between. With respect to this clonotype: Its specificity is not known.

Sequencing was done on a sample of peripheral blood. This receptor was identified in a woman younger than 35 with Graves' ophthalmopathy. The V and J genes are TRBV28 and TRBJ2-5; D could derive from TRBD1 or TRBD2 (5 bases each). CDR3 sequence (DNA): TGTGCCAGCAGTTTATTTGGGACCCAAGAGACCCAGTACTTC. Translation gives CASSLFGTQETQYF.